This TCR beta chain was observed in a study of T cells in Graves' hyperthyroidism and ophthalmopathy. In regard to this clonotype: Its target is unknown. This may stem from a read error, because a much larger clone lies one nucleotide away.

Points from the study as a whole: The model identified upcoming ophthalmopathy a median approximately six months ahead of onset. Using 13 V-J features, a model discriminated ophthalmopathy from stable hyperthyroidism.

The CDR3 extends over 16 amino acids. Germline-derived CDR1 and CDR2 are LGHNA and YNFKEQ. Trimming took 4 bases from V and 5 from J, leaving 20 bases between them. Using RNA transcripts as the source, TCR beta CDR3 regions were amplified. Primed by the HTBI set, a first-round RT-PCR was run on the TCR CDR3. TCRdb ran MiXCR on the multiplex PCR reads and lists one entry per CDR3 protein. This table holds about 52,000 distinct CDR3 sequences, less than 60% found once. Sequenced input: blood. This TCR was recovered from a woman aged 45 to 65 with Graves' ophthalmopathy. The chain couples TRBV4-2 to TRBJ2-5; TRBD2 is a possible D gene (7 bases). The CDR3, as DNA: TGTGCCAGCAGCCGAAACTGGGGGGGCACCGCGGAGACCCAGTACTTC. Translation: CASSRNWGGTAETQYF.